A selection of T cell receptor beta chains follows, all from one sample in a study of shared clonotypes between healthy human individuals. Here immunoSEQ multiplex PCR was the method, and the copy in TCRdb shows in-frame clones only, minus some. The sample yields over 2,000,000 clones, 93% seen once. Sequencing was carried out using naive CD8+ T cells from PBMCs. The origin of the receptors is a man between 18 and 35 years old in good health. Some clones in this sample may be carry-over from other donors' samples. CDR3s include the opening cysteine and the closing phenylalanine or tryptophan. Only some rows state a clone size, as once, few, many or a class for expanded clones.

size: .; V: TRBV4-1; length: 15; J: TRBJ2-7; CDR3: CASSQAGTGAYEQYF
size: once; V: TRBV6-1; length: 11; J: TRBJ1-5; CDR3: CASSSYQPQHF
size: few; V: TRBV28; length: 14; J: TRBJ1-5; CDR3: CASSSQGPNQPQHF
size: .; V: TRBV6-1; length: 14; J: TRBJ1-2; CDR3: CASNPGASNYGYTF
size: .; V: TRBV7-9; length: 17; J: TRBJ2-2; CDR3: CASSTPRQGKNTGELFF
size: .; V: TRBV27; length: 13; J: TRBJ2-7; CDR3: CASRERAAYEQYF
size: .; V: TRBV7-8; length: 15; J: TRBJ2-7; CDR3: CASSLGLGAQYEQYF
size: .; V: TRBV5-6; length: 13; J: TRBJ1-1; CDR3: CASSYQGLAEAFF
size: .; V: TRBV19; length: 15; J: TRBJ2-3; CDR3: CASNHPGDGTDTQYF
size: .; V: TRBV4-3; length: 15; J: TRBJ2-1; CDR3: CASSRTSGNYNEQFF
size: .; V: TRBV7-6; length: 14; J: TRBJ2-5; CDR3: CASSSNLPQETQYF
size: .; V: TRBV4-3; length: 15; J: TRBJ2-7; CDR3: CASSQEWAGHYEQYF
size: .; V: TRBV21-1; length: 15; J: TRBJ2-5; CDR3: CASSRTGTGKETQYF
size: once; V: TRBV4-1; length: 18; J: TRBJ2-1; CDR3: CASSPTRLAGGMGNEQFF
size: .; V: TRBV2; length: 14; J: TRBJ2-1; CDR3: CASSPQRSYNEQFF
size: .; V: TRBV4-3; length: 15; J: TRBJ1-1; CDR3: CASSTRRDGNTEAFF
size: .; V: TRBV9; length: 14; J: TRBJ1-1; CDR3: CASSSRESNTEAFF
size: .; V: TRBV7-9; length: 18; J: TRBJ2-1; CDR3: CASSIRQLETSIYNEQFF
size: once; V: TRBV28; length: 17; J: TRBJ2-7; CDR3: CASSFDASAASNYEQYF
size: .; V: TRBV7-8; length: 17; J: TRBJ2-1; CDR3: CASSLDAGIVVYNEQFF
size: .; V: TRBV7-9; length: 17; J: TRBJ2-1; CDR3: CASSLLAGGPNFNEQFF
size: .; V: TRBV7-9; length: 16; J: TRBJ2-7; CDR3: CASSLGSALQRYEQYF
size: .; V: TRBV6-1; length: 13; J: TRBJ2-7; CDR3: CASSKVDSYEQYF
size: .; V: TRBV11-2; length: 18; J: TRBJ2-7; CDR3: CASSLDRMSSGRGYEQYF